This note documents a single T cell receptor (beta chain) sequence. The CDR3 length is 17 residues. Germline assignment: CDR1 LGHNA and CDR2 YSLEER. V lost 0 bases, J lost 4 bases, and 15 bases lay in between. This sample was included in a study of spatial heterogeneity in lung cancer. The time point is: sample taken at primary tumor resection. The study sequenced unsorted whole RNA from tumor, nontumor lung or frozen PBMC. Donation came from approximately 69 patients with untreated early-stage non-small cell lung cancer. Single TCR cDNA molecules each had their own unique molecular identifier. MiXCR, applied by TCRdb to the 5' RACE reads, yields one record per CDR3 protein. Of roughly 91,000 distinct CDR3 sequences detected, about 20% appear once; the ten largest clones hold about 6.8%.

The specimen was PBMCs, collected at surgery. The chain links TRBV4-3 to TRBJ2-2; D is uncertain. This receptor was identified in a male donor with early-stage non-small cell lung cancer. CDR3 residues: CASSQDLKASGTGELFF. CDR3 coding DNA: TGCGCCAGCAGCCAAGATCTTAAGGCGTCGGGCACCGGGGAGCTGTTTTTT.